This TCR beta chain was obtained from a study of shared clonotypes between healthy human individuals. Whole-study findings and limits: Relative to clonotypes present in all four donors, those not shared had lower generation probabilities. The genetic and exposure-history diversity represented was limited by few donors. Roughly 5% of naive CD4 clonotypes were shared across a few donors.

As for this clone: Its antigen is unidentified. This clone may be a read error of a much larger clone one base away. Within the sample, other DNA sequences also encode this same CDR3.

It was into CD45RA+ naive and CD45RA-negative memory subsets that the CD4+ cells were split. TCRdb's table, derived via immunoSEQ multiplex PCR, lists solely in-frame clones and lacks some. The sample yields approximately 1.1 million clones, approximately 78% seen once. The receptor comes from a man between 18 and 29 years old in good health. Some clones in this sample may be carry-over from other donors' samples. What was sequenced was memory CD4+ T cells from PBMCs. Documented subset: CD45RA-negative fraction.

For the CDR3, the DNA is TGTGCCAGTAGCTTGGCCGGACAGGGGGCTTGGCAGCCCCAGCATTTT. Encoded protein: CASSLAGQGAWQPQHF. The V gene is TRBV5-5, the J gene TRBJ1-5; 11 bases line up with TRBD1. The CDR3 sequence is 16 residues long. Per the germline V gene, CDR1 is SGHKS and CDR2 is YYEKEE (reference sequence).